The 13 T cell receptor beta chains in this list originate from one sample, sequenced in a study of blood T cell repertoires in COVID-19 (dated by TCRdb to 2020 to 2021). Library prep was done by the immunoSEQ multiplex PCR assay. Here the immuneACCESS table is served through TCRdb, limited to in-frame sequences with V and J called. Missing clones are a known gap in these copies; in checked studies unresolved V genes cover under half, and the rest lacks a known reason. This sample holds about 120,000 clones; approximately 80% were observed only once. The ten top clones hold roughly 7.3% of the sample. Sequenced: peripheral blood. These receptors were taken from a human donor in a cohort sampled during active COVID-19.

This chain connects TRBV18 to TRBJ1-6; D uncertain. CDR3 size: 15 residues. The V end was cut by 6 bases, the J end by 9 bases, with 18 bases between. Germline CDR1 is KGHSH and CDR2 is LQKENI. The CDR3 here is CASSSTGPTSSPLHF. The CDR3 DNA follows: TGTGCCAGCTCCTCCACTGGGCCCACCAGTTCACCCCTCCACTTT.

This chain uses TRBV2 with TRBJ1-5, with 7 bases fitting TRBD1. J gave up 7 bases and V 8 bases, and 8 bases lay outside the gene matches. The CDR3 contains 13 residues. Germline V gene sequence: CDR1 SNHLY, CDR2 FYNNEI. The CDR3 coding sequence is TGTGCCAGCGATTACAGGGGTAGACAGCCCCAGCATTTT. Translated, it gives CASDYRGRQPQHF.

The gene calls are TRBV27 and TRBJ2-7; 9 bases are shared with TRBD2. J was trimmed by 6 bases and V by 1 base; bases with no gene match: 7. This CDR3 spans 15 amino acids. Germline loops: CDR1 MNHEY, CDR2 SMNVEV (reference sequence). CDR3: CASSLYIAGDSEQYF. The CDR3 bases are TGTGCCAGCAGTTTATATATAGCGGGAGATAGCGAGCAGTACTTC.

This rearrangement joins TRBV6-5 to TRBJ2-3; the D is unclear. The CDR3 is 15 residues long. V dropped 0 bases and J dropped 2 bases, with 9 bases sitting between them. Germline CDR1 is MNHEY and CDR2 is SVGAGI. DNA for the CDR3: TGTGCCAGCAGTTACTCGGGCTATCTCACAGATACGCAGTATTTT. Its protein is CASSYSGYLTDTQYF.

The V and J genes are TRBV2 and TRBJ2-7, with TRBD1 matching 8 bases. This CDR3 comprises 12 residues. J lost 6 bases, V lost 7 bases, and 5 bases had no gene match. CDR1 and CDR2 from the germline V gene are SNHLY and FYNNEI. The CDR3 loop reads CASTKTGVEQYF. In DNA form, the CDR3 reads TGTGCCAGCACTAAGACAGGGGTCGAGCAGTACTTC.

This clone was found once. Written as DNA, the CDR3 is TGTGCCAGCAGTTCACGACAGTCGACTGAAGCTTTCTTT. Protein: CASSSRQSTEAFF. This chain joins TRBV28 and TRBJ1-1; weak D call: TRBD1 (5 bases). This CDR3 contains 13 residues. Deletions cut 4 bases from V and 5 bases from J, with 11 bases between. Germline CDR1 is MDHEN and CDR2 is SYDVKM.

This clone was detected only a few times. The chain links TRBV5-1 to TRBJ1-6, with no clear D. The CDR3 consists of 14 residues. V lost 6 bases to trimming and J lost 5 bases, with 12 bases between them. The germline CDR1 and CDR2 sequences are SGHRS and YFSETQ. The CDR3 nucleotides read TGCGCCAGCAAACTTGGAGCAGATAATTCACCCCTCCACTTT. This codes for CASKLGADNSPLHF.

The DNA for the CDR3 is TGTGCCAGCAGCCGAGGGGGCGCTGGGGCCAACGTCCTGACTTTC. Its protein is CASSRGGAGANVLTF. This chain links TRBV11-3 with TRBJ2-6, with 7 bases lining up with TRBD1. Germline V gene data show CDR1 as SGHNT and CDR2 as YENEEA. The CDR3 has 15 residues. After removal of 5 bases from V and 2 bases from J, the junction contained 3 bases not matched to a gene.

The rearrangement links TRBV6-5 to TRBJ1-2; 10 bases map to TRBD1. Losses at the gene ends were 5 bases for V and 7 bases for J; bases not matched to a gene: 4. From germline, CDR1 is MNHEY and CDR2 SVGAGI. The CDR3 has 13 amino acids. The CDR3 DNA sequence: TGTGCCAGCAGTAGACAGGGGGCGGGTGGCTACACCTTC. Protein sequence: CASSRQGAGGYTF.

The chain combines TRBV28 with TRBJ1-1; TRBD1 aligns across 7 bases. The germline V gene encodes CDR1 MDHEN and CDR2 SYDVKM. The CDR3 consists of 14 residues. Losses at the gene ends were 11 bases for V and 1 base for J; bases not matched to a gene: 10. Written as DNA, the CDR3 is TGTGCCGCAAGGGACAGCCTATGGAACACTGAAGCTTTCTTT. This codes for CAARDSLWNTEAFF. Together with reference TRBV28 and TRBJ1-1, the CDR3 gives the full variable domain: DVKVTQSSRYLVKRTGEKVFLECVQDMDHENMFWYRQDPGLGLRLIYFSYDVKMKEKGDIPEGYSVSREKKERFSLILESASTNQTSMYLCAARDSLWNTEAFFGQGTRLTVV.

The chain carries TRBV23-1 and TRBJ2-7, with TRBD1 identical over 7 bases. TRBV23-1 is an ORF; its function is uncertain. The CDR3 length is 16 residues. The V and J ends lost 3 bases and 2 bases, in that order; junction bases with no gene match: 10. Here the CDR3 reads CASSHFPGQVTYEQYF. The CDR3 DNA is TGCGCCAGCAGTCATTTCCCCGGACAGGTCACCTACGAGCAGTACTTC.

The chain carries TRBV6-5 and TRBJ2-7; TRBD2 matches at 9 bases. The CDR3 extends over 15 amino acids. Unmatched junction bases numbered 6, after V lost 6 bases and J lost 0 bases. Germline V CDR1 and CDR2: MNHEY, SVGAGI. The CDR3 coding sequence is TGTGCCAGCAGACTTAGCGGGGGTACCTCCTACGAGCAGTACTTC. It yields the protein CASRLSGGTSYEQYF.

V usage is TRBV3-1 (or the pseudogene TRBV3-2) and J usage is TRBJ1-1; the D is unclear. The germline CDR1 and CDR2 sequences are LGHDT and YNNKEL (reference sequence). V was clipped by 1 base and J by 1 base, with 7 bases between them. This CDR3 contains 14 residues. The CDR3: CASSQAGRNTEAFF. DNA for the CDR3: TGTGCCAGCAGCCAAGCAGGCAGGAACACTGAAGCTTTCTTT.